This record covers a single T cell receptor (beta chain). Its antigen is as yet unknown. The authors extracted RNA and reverse transcribed it into cDNA as the sequencing template. Some clones are missing from TCRdb's copy, which holds only in-frame ones; the method was immunoSEQ multiplex PCR. The sample records over 150,000 clones, under 60% being singletons. Trimming took off 6 bases at V and 2 bases at J, with 8 bases between the two ends. This CDR3 has 12 amino acids. The germline CDR1 and CDR2 sequences are SGHAT and FQNNGV. The sample comes from a study of CD8+ T cells in alopecia areata. Study results and caveats: An increase in clonality over normal scalp was evident in lesional scalp, especially alopecia totalis/universalis. There were many expanded lesional clones persisting in scalp and blood during tofacitinib.

Treatment here: oral pan-JAK inhibitor, 5-10 mg twice daily. It was from alopecia areata patients that lesional scalp punch biopsies and peripheral blood were collected. T lymphocytes (CD4+ and CD8+) were sorted from PBMCs. The sequences come from CD8+ T cells sorted from blood, collected at week 24, from a patient treated with tofacitinib. The chain combines TRBV11-2 with TRBJ2-7; the D is unclear. The source of this sequence is a human donor with alopecia areata. The CDR3 nucleotides read TGTGCCAGCAGAGACGCCCCCTACGAGCAGTACTTC. Its protein product is CASRDAPYEQYF. Full variable domain (outside the CDR3, taken from reference TRBV11-2 and TRBJ2-7): EAGVAQSPRYKIIEKRQSVAFWCNPISGHATLYWYQQILGQGPKLLIQFQNNGVVDDSQLPKDRFSAERLKGVDSTLKIQPAKLEDSAVYLCASRDAPYEQYFGPGTRLTVT.